Listed here is a single TCR beta chain. These data are taken from a study of shared clonotypes between healthy human individuals. Sequencing used immunoSEQ multiplex PCR; TCRdb keeps in-frame clones, though not all of them. Of 2,500,000 or so clones in the sample, about 90% are singletons; the top ten hold approximately 0.41%. The CDR3 loop spans 14 amino acids. Trimming shortened V by 4 bases and J by 8 bases, and 14 bases separated the two germline ends. Germline CDR1 and CDR2: MGHRA and YSYEKL. The rearrangement uses TRBV4-1 and TRBJ1-4; maybe TRBD1 (5 bases). Sequencing was done on a sample of naive CD4+ T cells from PBMCs. Indicated subset: CD45RA+ positively selected. This sequence originates from a man between 18 and 29 years old in good health. Some clones in this sample may be carry-over from other donors' samples. CDR3: CASSPPRDREKLFF. CDR3 nucleotide sequence: TGCGCCAGCAGCCCGCCCAGGGATCGCGAAAAACTGTTTTTT.